Listed below are T cell receptor beta chains from one sample, sequenced in a study of T cell changes during pregnancy in multiple sclerosis. TCRdb's copy holds only in-frame clones and misses some; the assay was immunoSEQ multiplex PCR. The sample includes tens of thousands of clones, roughly 90% of them seen just once. Source: peripheral blood, taken in the first trimester of pregnancy. The receptors shown here come from a female donor in good health, enrolled as a control in a pregnancy study. Each CDR3 is given without its conserved first and last residue.

TRBJ1-5 | TRBV18 | ASSPLGLNQPQH
TRBJ1-2 | TRBV7-9 | ASGSYGYT
TRBJ2-1 | TRBV5-4 | ASSPGTSGELSYNEQF
TRBJ2-3 | TRBV6-6 | ASSYSKDRGDTQY
TRBJ1-1 | TRBV4-2 | ASSQDRGQGWAF
TRBJ2-1 | TRBV5-5 | ASSPGYNEQF
TRBJ1-2 | TRBV19 | ASSEFYGYT
TRBJ2-1 | TRBV20-1 | SARIVDEQF
TRBJ2-3 | TRBV6-1 | ASSEVASGADTQY
TRBJ2-7 | TRBV6-5 | ASSYLGPYEQY
TRBJ1-1 | TRBV6-1 | ASSDVQGVNTEAF
TRBJ1-2 | TRBV28 | ASSSPDREWDGYT
TRBJ2-3 | TRBV27 | ASSSGTTDTQY
TRBJ2-1 | TRBV13 | ASSLFGQGLNEQF
TRBJ1-4 | TRBV6-5 | ASSYSSGGKLF
TRBJ2-1 | TRBV19 | ASSIPRLGSDEQF
TRBJ1-1 | TRBV11-1 | ASSYGGREAF
TRBJ2-2 | TRBV7-2 | ASSLALVDGELF
TRBJ1-2 | TRBV7-3 | ASSPHPDSYGYT
TRBJ1-5 | TRBV19 | ASNRDYSNQPQH
TRBJ1-1 | TRBV6-1 | ASSAQMNTEAF
TRBJ1-5 | TRBV28 | ASSPVDRASNQPQH
TRBJ2-1 | TRBV11-3 | ASSHGSNLYNEQF
TRBJ2-5 | TRBV28 | ASSSHPTGAETQY
TRBJ2-1 | TRBV11-2 | ASSLQVFGQSI
TRBJ2-1 | TRBV7-9 | ASSFYSGVSYNEQF
TRBJ1-1 | TRBV6-5 | ASSSGGDRFLTEAF
TRBJ2-7 | TRBV30 | AIRIQDRGY
TRBJ2-1 | TRBV6-4 | ARTSGRANEQF
TRBJ2-7 | TRBV18 | ASSPLEREPPLEQY
TRBJ1-2 | TRBV11-2 | ASSRGATSYGYT
TRBJ2-2 | TRBV7-2 | ASSPEGNTGELF
TRBJ2-2 | TRBV7-9 | ASSLKGLVNTGELF
TRBJ1-1 | TRBV5-1 | ASSEGTGLNTEAF
TRBJ1-1 | TRBV5-1 | ASSLDRATEAF
TRBJ2-7 | TRBV18 | ASSPTGKLHEQY
TRBJ2-1 | TRBV5-4 | ASARGGLAGIYNEQF
TRBJ2-1 | TRBV9 | ASSKTGTDYNEQF
TRBJ2-1 | TRBV19 | ASSIGLAGVNNEQF
TRBJ1-6 | TRBV19 | ASSIGTVGSPLH
TRBJ1-2 | TRBV2 | ASTTGWGPSTGTKPYGT